This entry features one TCR beta chain sequence. Its antigen is as yet unknown. This specimen belongs to a study of T-cell memory formation after mild COVID-19. Broader study findings: A subset of responding clones appeared in pre-infection memory, suggesting cross-reactive memory joined. Clones contracting across day 15 to 85 had a balanced CD4/CD8 profile; later expanding clones leaned CD4+. A second wave of clones peaked on day 37, and their SARS-CoV-2 specificity went unconfirmed.

V lost 6 bases, J lost 6 bases, and 21 bases lay in between. The CDR3 spans 16 residues. The authors produced TCR alpha and TCR beta cDNA libraries with sample barcodes and UMIs by 5'RACE using constant-segment primers. Via MiXCR, TCRdb re-called the 5' RACE reads, giving one row per CDR3 protein. The sample holds fewer than 650,000 distinct CDR3 sequences, 17% seen once. The receptor comes from an adult woman who had mild COVID-19 (a few samples of this study predate the infection). Cell type and time point are not known. The sequencing sample was made of PBMCs or a T cell subset sorted from them (not recorded which). This chain uses TRBV12-3 or TRBV12-4 with TRBJ1-5, with D possibly being TRBD1 (5 bases). The CDR3: CASSSTEGARVQPQHF. The CDR3 DNA reads TGTGCCAGCAGCTCGACCGAAGGGGCGCGGGTTCAGCCCCAGCATTTT.